This T cell receptor (beta chain) was captured by sequencing in a study of blood T cell repertoires in COVID-19 (dated by TCRdb to 2020 to 2022). Study-level background: Collaborator samples came from the United States, Italy and Spain and covered acute and convalescent phases of COVID-19. The prospective study material was composed of cDNA or gDNA derived from T cells, B-cell-depleted T cells, or PBMCs. The dataset comprised deeply sampled blood TCRbeta repertoires from subjects exposed to, actively infected with, or recovered from COVID-19. A freely available public database, intended as a resource for researchers studying the immune response to SARS-CoV-2, is where the repertoires were released. Samples were obtained from the ongoing ImmuneRACE study (first 160 participants) and from about 1,300 subjects provided by 6 global collaborators. Sample metadata almost always included a de-identified subject ID, COVID-19 status, age in years and sex. Where available, HLA class I and class II types were taken from metadata supplied by the sample provider and were not determined by assay-based typing. The paper's findings and limits, for the study overall: The quantity of clinical and demographic metadata differed by source and by participant and was supplied without curation.

Worth noting for this clone: The antigen it binds to is not known. Within one base of it there is no much larger clone, and no base qualities were kept.

Another Seattle source contributed samples from volunteer blood donors who had recovered from COVID-19. Whole blood was collected in K2EDTA tubes by collaborating institutions according to the institutions' own protocols. For TCRbeta analysis, collaborators shipped samples in one of three forms: frozen whole blood, isolated PBMCs, or DNA extracted from either of those sample types. TCRbeta CDR3 regions were amplified from genomic DNA by means of the immunoSEQ Assay, a bias-controlled multiplex PCR. On the study's bioinformatics: The number of nucleated cells in each sample was estimated from the amplification of reference gene primers within the assay. Sequence reads were collapsed and filtered to measure the absolute abundance of every unique TCRbeta CDR3 rearrangement. For each sample, productive Simpson clonality was calculated as the square root of Simpson's diversity index over productive rearrangements. The table was pulled from immuneACCESS by TCRdb, which kept in-frame rearrangements only. Such tables lose some clones; where checked, under half of the loss comes from unresolved V genes, and the rest has no known cause. That table gives V, J and clone size, and the DNA gave D and trimming. This sample gives 300,000 to 400,000 clones in total; around 90% of them show up just once. The ten largest make up under 3.5% of the sample.

The CDR3 runs 12 amino acids, cysteine and phenylalanine included. Only CDR3 DNA is held: 36 bases, read in frame from base 1. V and J lose 4 bases and 5 bases, and a span of 8 bases separates them. The germline V gene provides CDR1 MNHEY and CDR2 SVGEGT. Recombination connected TRBV6-2 or TRBV6-3 to TRBJ2-5; the D gene remains uncertain. This TCR derives from a young woman who had recovered from COVID-19. Sequences were obtained from peripheral blood. The base sequence is TGTGCCAGCAGTTCCTTCCGGGAGACCCAGTACTTC. It codes for CASSSFRETQYF.